These T cell receptor beta chains were read from a single sample in a study of a mutant IDH1 vaccine in newly diagnosed glioma. Antigen specificity for these receptors is unknown. The data were produced by immunoSEQ multiplex PCR, yet TCRdb's version contains in-frame clones alone and is incomplete. The table records tens of thousands of clones, under 90% of them present only once. The sample was PBMCs, taken from a glioma patient whose treatment included an IDH1 peptide vaccine. These receptors came from a woman aged 45-65 years with glioma. The CDR3 runs from the conserved cysteine through the conserved F or W. The D gene is left open where the match is weak. Clone size is given for some rows only: seen once, a few or many times, or a class if the clone is expanded.

J gene | clone size | D gene | V gene | CDR3 length | CDR3 protein | CDR3 DNA
TRBJ2-3 | . | TRBD2 | TRBV14 | 17 | CASSRLVAGMGTDTQYF | TGTGCCAGCAGCCGACTGGTAGCGGGGATGGGCACAGATACGCAGTATTTT
TRBJ2-5 | . | . | TRBV5-4 | 13 | CASSWEVQETQYF | TGTGCCAGCAGCTGGGAAGTCCAAGAGACCCAGTACTTC
TRBJ2-7 | . | TRBD1 | TRBV7-2 | 15 | CASSLPGQLTYEQYF | TGTGCCAGCAGCTTGCCGGGACAGCTGACCTACGAGCAGTACTTC
TRBJ2-3 | . | . | TRBV10-3 | 14 | CAISESAVTDTQYF | TGTGCCATCAGTGAGTCTGCTGTCACAGATACGCAGTATTTT
TRBJ2-7 | few | . | TRBV2 | 14 | CASRGTSAGYEQYF | TGTGCCAGCAGGGGGACCAGCGCGGGTTACGAGCAGTACTTC
TRBJ1-5 | . | . | TRBV2 | 14 | CASSGATRNQPQHF | TGTGCCAGCAGTGGTGCCACACGCAATCAGCCCCAGCATTTT
TRBJ1-5 | . | . | TRBV6-5 | 13 | CASSYVGGQPQHF | TGTGCCAGCAGTTACGTGGGCGGTCAGCCCCAGCATTTT
TRBJ2-3 | . | TRBD1 | TRBV15 | 17 | CATSRDRTGWRTDTQYF | TGTGCCACCAGCAGAGATAGGACAGGGTGGAGAACAGATACGCAGTATTTT
TRBJ1-5 | once | . | TRBV6-5 | 14 | CASSYNQGHQPQHF | TGTGCCAGCAGTTACAACCAGGGGCATCAGCCCCAGCATTTT
TRBJ2-1 | . | TRBD2 | TRBV19 | 16 | CASSMGGGQYRDEQFF | TGTGCCAGTAGTATGGGGGGAGGGCAGTATCGGGATGAGCAGTTCTTC
TRBJ1-5 | . | . | TRBV9 | 15 | CASSVGGLPNQPQHF | TGTGCCAGCAGCGTAGGGGGGCTGCCTAATCAGCCCCAGCATTTT
TRBJ1-1 | . | . | TRBV2 | 14 | CASSEFRGNTEAFF | TGTGCCAGCAGTGAATTTAGGGGGAACACTGAAGCTTTCTTT
TRBJ2-7 | few | TRBD1 | TRBV19 | 14 | CASNPGQGYYEQYF | TGTGCCAGTAACCCGGGACAGGGCTACTACGAGCAGTACTTC
TRBJ2-1 | . | TRBD1 | TRBV5-1 | 15 | CASSLGTANGNEQFF | TGCGCCAGCAGCTTAGGGACAGCAAACGGCAATGAGCAGTTCTTC
TRBJ1-4 | . | . | TRBV10-3 | 15 | CASSQDPRTNEKLFF | TGTGCCAGCTCACAGGACCCAAGGACTAATGAAAAACTGTTTTTT
TRBJ1-1 | . | . | TRBV14 | 14 | CASSQEGIGTEAFF | TGTGCCAGCAGCCAGGAGGGGATTGGCACTGAAGCTTTCTTT
TRBJ2-1 | . | . | TRBV28 | 16 | CASSLRRIHGGNEQFF | TGTGCCAGCAGTTTGAGAAGGATCCATGGCGGCAATGAGCAGTTCTTC
TRBJ2-3 | once | . | TRBV18 | 15 | CASSPGGSFTDTQYF | TGTGCCAGCTCACCAGGCGGGTCTTTCACAGATACGCAGTATTTT
TRBJ2-7 | . | . | TRBV6-1 | 13 | CASSEGGSYEQYF | TGTGCCAGCTCAGAGGGGGGGTCCTACGAGCAGTACTTC
TRBJ2-1 | . | TRBD2 | TRBV29-1 | 11 | CSPWEGNEQFF | TGCAGCCCCTGGGAGGGAAATGAGCAGTTCTTC
TRBJ2-6 | few | . | TRBV19 | 15 | CASSISVTGANVLTF | TGTGCCAGTAGTATATCGGTGACTGGGGCCAACGTCCTGACTTTC
TRBJ1-5 | . | TRBD1 | TRBV18 | 17 | CASSPSGTGVGNQPQHF | TGTGCCAGCTCACCATCCGGGACAGGGGTGGGAAATCAGCCCCAGCATTTT
TRBJ1-5 | . | . | TRBV28 | 13 | CASAGFMNQPQHF | TGTGCCAGCGCAGGGTTTATGAATCAGCCCCAGCATTTT
TRBJ2-1 | . | . | TRBV13 | 15 | CASSSGVSSYNEQFF | TGTGCCAGCAGCTCGGGAGTCAGCTCCTACAATGAGCAGTTCTTC
TRBJ1-5 | . | . | TRBV10-2 | 13 | CASSPNSNQPQHF | TGCGCCAGCAGTCCCAATAGCAATCAGCCCCAGCATTTT
TRBJ2-1 | . | . | TRBV25-1 | 11 | CASLGYNEQFF | TGTGCCAGCCTAGGGTACAATGAGCAGTTCTTC
TRBJ2-7 | . | TRBD2 | TRBV28 | 13 | CASSAGTNYEQYF | TGTGCCAGCAGTGCCGGGACTAACTACGAGCAGTACTTC
TRBJ2-2 | once | TRBD1 | TRBV9 | 15 | CASSAGTGNTGELFF | TGTGCCAGCAGCGCCGGGACAGGCAACACCGGGGAGCTGTTTTTT
TRBJ1-1 | . | TRBD1 | TRBV12-5 | 20 | CASVSSRTGVGSSRNTEAFF | TGTGCTAGTGTCTCCTCTAGGACAGGTGTTGGATCGAGTAGGAACACTGAAGCTTTCTTT
TRBJ2-5 | . | TRBD2 | TRBV2 | 15 | CASSPTGTTQETQYF | TGTGCCAGCAGTCCCACCGGGACTACACAAGAGACCCAGTACTTC
TRBJ2-7 | . | . | TRBV10-3 | 14 | CAISESYVTYEQYF | TGTGCCATCAGTGAGTCGTACGTAACCTACGAGCAGTACTTC
TRBJ2-1 | . | . | TRBV27 | 12 | CASSPGYNEQFF | TGTGCCAGCAGTCCTGGCTACAATGAGCAGTTCTTC